This TCR beta chain was sequenced during a study of CD8+ T cells in alopecia areata. The sequencing template was cDNA reverse transcribed from extracted RNA. Sequenced by immunoSEQ multiplex PCR; TCRdb stores in-frame clones only, minus some. Of about 140,000 clones listed, about 86% are singletons. Treatment meaning: oral pan-JAK inhibitor, 5-10 mg twice daily. The V end was cut by 4 bases, the J end by 5 bases, with 4 bases between. Per the germline V gene, CDR1 is GTSNPN and CDR2 is SVGIG (reference sequence). The CDR3 has 10 amino acids. The sequencing used CD8+ T cells sorted from blood, collected at week 4, from a patient treated with tofacitinib. V and J are TRBV30 and TRBJ2-3; no firm D call. The receptor was derived from a human donor with alopecia areata. The CDR3 nucleotides read TGTGCCTGGATAGGAGATACGCAGTATTTT. It yields the protein CAWIGDTQYF.